These 16 T cell receptor beta chains originate from one sample sequenced in a study of T-cell reconstitution after alpha-beta-depleted transplantation in children. The authors prepared the TCRbeta library with unique molecular identifiers. One entry per CDR3 protein, called by TCRdb with MiXCR from the PCR reads. The table shows over 150,000 distinct CDR3 sequences, with less than 15% occurring only once. This material consisted of PBMCs from the stem cell graft donor, taken from the stem cell graft. These receptors all stem from a human donor who donated a stem cell graft to a child with acute lymphoblastic leukemia.

At least ten counts were recorded for this clonotype. This chain connects TRBV11-2 to TRBJ2-1, with 10 bases matching TRBD2. Looked up from germline, CDR1 is SGHAT and CDR2 is FQNNGV. This CDR3 spans 15 amino acids. Germline trimming cut 5 bases from V and 7 bases from J; bases unmatched to any gene: 8. CDR3 in amino acids: CASSLLAGLGNEQFF. The CDR3 DNA reads as TGTGCCAGCAGCCTACTAGCGGGATTGGGGAATGAGCAGTTCTTC.

This clonotype occurred a few times. The V and J genes are TRBV3-1 and TRBJ2-2; 9 nucleotides line up with TRBD2. The CDR3 runs to 18 residues. V was clipped by 6 bases and J by 3 bases; unmatched bases: 14. Germline CDR1 is LGHDT and CDR2 is YNNKEL (reference sequence). The CDR3, as DNA: TGTGCCAGCAGTCTACCCACATGGACTAGCGCGTACACCGGGGAGCTGTTTTTT. Translation: CASSLPTWTSAYTGELFF. The variable domain in full, with the rest retrieved from reference TRBV3-1 and TRBJ2-2, is DTAVSQTPKYLVTQMGNDKSIKCEQNLGHDTMYWYKQDSKKFLKIMFSYNNKELIINETVPNRFSPKSPDKAHLNLHINSLELGDSAVYFCASSLPTWTSAYTGELFFGEGSRLTVL.

The chain links TRBV28 to TRBJ2-1, with TRBD1 matching over 9 bases. The CDR3 length is 16 residues. The junction had 9 bases not matched to a gene; V was cut back by 4 bases and J by 5 bases. Germline V gene sequence: CDR1 MDHEN, CDR2 SYDVKM. CDR3 sequence (DNA): TGTGCCAGCAGTTGGACAGGGGCTCCGAGACACAATGAGCAGTTCTTC. Its protein product is CASSWTGAPRHNEQFF. The complete variable domain, with remaining parts taken from reference TRBV28 and TRBJ2-1, reads DVKVTQSSRYLVKRTGEKVFLECVQDMDHENMFWYRQDPGLGLRLIYFSYDVKMKEKGDIPEGYSVSREKKERFSLILESASTNQTSMYLCASSWTGAPRHNEQFFGPGTRLTVL.

This clonotype was seen more than once but under ten times. The chain uses TRBV12-3 or TRBV12-4 and TRBJ2-1; D is unclear. V was shortened by 3 bases and J by 4 bases, with 22 bases between the two germline ends. The CDR3 runs 18 residues. The CDR3 region has the DNA TGTGCCAGCAGTTTTCTATCCCAATGGGCAGCTCCTTACAATGAGCAGTTCTTC. This encodes CASSFLSQWAAPYNEQFF.

The chain links TRBV11-1 to TRBJ1-2, with 7 nucleotides matching TRBD1. The trim removed 3 bases at V and 5 bases at J, leaving 9 bases unmatched. CDR3 length: 15 residues. Germline loops: CDR1 SGHAT, CDR2 FQDESV (reference sequence). CDR3 amino acids: CASSFHFTGDYGYTF. The CDR3 DNA follows: TGTGCCAGCAGCTTCCACTTTACAGGGGATTATGGCTACACCTTC.

This clonotype was detected ten times or more. The chain employs TRBV19 and TRBJ2-1; 13 bases fit TRBD2. Germline-derived CDR1 and CDR2 are LNHDA and SQIVND (reference sequence). With 5 bases clipped from V and 6 bases from J, the junction kept 13 bases outside the gene matches. The CDR3 has 18 amino acids. CDR3 nucleotides: TGTGCCAGTAGTTGGGGACTAGCGGGAACTCCTTTACGCAATGAGCAGTTCTTC. It codes for CASSWGLAGTPLRNEQFF.

This clonotype came up many times. The chain couples TRBV7-9 to TRBJ2-2; D is perhaps TRBD1 (7 bases). Germline assignment: CDR1 SEHNR and CDR2 FQNEAQ (reference sequence). This CDR3 spans 15 amino acids. V was trimmed by 5 bases and J by 3 bases, leaving 13 bases between them. CDR3 sequence (DNA): TGTGCCAGCAGCAGCCGCAGGGGGGACACCGGGGAGCTGTTTTTT. Translation: CASSSRRGDTGELFF.

This clonotype was observed at least ten times. The J gene is TRBJ2-3, the V gene TRBV27; a weak D match, TRBD2 (5 bases). Trimming left V 3 bases short and J 0 bases short, with 13 bases between. The V gene's germline CDR1 is MNHEY and CDR2 SMNVEV (reference sequence). The CDR3 is 16 residues long. The CDR3 loop reads CASSFFLAASTDTQYF. The CDR3 coding sequence is TGTGCCAGCAGTTTTTTCCTAGCAGCTAGCACAGATACGCAGTATTTT.

This clonotype was counted ten times or more. This chain links TRBV5-1 with TRBJ2-1; TRBD2 matches at 10 bases. Germline V gene sequence: CDR1 SGHRS, CDR2 YFSETQ. J was trimmed by 14 bases and V by 2 bases; bases with no gene match: 7. The CDR3 spans 13 residues. The CDR3, as DNA: TGCGCCAGCAGCTTCACAGCGGGAGGGCCTAAGTTCTTC. The encoded protein is CASSFTAGGPKFF.

This clonotype was recorded at least ten times. The rearrangement links TRBV5-1 to TRBJ2-1, with 10 nucleotides matching TRBD2. Germline lookup yields CDR1 SGHRS and CDR2 YFSETQ. The CDR3 loop spans 17 amino acids. After removal of 0 bases from V and 4 bases from J, the junction contained 7 bases not matched to a gene. The CDR3 sequence is CASSLGLAGVVYNEQFF. In nucleotides, the CDR3 is TGCGCCAGCAGCTTGGGCCTAGCGGGAGTGGTTTACAATGAGCAGTTCTTC.

The chain carries TRBV20-1 and TRBJ2-2; 8 nucleotides align to TRBD2. Trimming cost V 3 bases and J 6 bases; bases outside gene matches: 0. The CDR3 is 12 amino acids. Germline lookup yields CDR1 DFQATT and CDR2 SNEGSKA (reference sequence). CDR3 loop: CSASGRAGELFF. The CDR3 coding sequence is TGCAGTGCTAGCGGGAGGGCCGGGGAGCTGTTTTTT.

As concerns this clonotype: A much larger clone differs by one base, so this may be a read error. The V and J genes are TRBV20-1 and TRBJ2-7, with a possible D match to TRBD2 (5 bases). The CDR3 is made up of 12 amino acids. V dropped 5 bases and J dropped 10 bases, with 18 bases sitting between them. Germline loops: CDR1 DFQATT, CDR2 SNEGSKA (reference sequence). CDR3 coding DNA: TGCAGTGCTCTTCTCGCGGGTCCACCTCAGTACTTC. It specifies CSALLAGPPQYF.

This clonotype has a handful of counts. The V call is TRBV4-1, the J call TRBJ1-3; D is possibly TRBD1 (6 bases). Germline V CDR1 and CDR2: MGHRA, YSYEKL. V lost 5 bases and J lost 0, with 17 bases in between. This CDR3 contains 17 residues. For the CDR3, the DNA is TGCGCCAGCAGCAAAGGGGGGAGCCGAAACTCTGGAAACACCATATATTTT. Translation gives CASSKGGSRNSGNTIYF.

This clonotype was counted a few times. The chain uses TRBV6-1 and TRBJ2-7; 7 bases fit TRBD1. The CDR3 is 14 residues long. Trimming at V came to 9 bases and at J to 5 bases, leaving 13 bases not matched to a gene. Germline V gives CDR1 MNHNS, CDR2 SASEGT. The CDR3 loop is CASRVVRGSNEQYF. In DNA form, the CDR3 reads TGTGCCAGTAGGGTCGTCAGGGGGTCCAACGAGCAGTACTTC.

This clonotype was observed many times. This chain connects TRBV29-1 to TRBJ2-3; D ambiguous. Germline CDR1 SQVTM, CDR2 ANQGSEA. This CDR3 comprises 10 residues. V gave up 5 bases and J gave up 6 bases, with 6 bases separating them. The CDR3 reads CSVTVDTQYF. CDR3 DNA sequence: TGCAGCGTTACGGTGGATACGCAGTATTTT.

This clonotype was seen repeatedly, ten times or more. V gene TRBV29-1 combines with J gene TRBJ1-5; no clear D gene. Germline values: CDR1 SQVTM, CDR2 ANQGSEA. Trimming stripped 4 bases from V and 3 bases from J, with 7 bases between. The CDR3 contains 12 residues. The CDR3 reads CSVGEDNQPQHF. For the CDR3, the DNA is TGCAGCGTTGGAGAAGACAATCAGCCCCAGCATTTT.